Presented here are 6 T cell receptor beta chains from one specimen sequenced in a study of cytomegalovirus exposure and HLA in healthy donors. The PCR made use of 60 Vbeta and 13 Jbeta primers. TCRdb keeps only in-frame clones here, not all; method: immunoSEQ multiplex PCR. Here the sample spans about 160,000 clones, 75% being singletons. Material for sequencing was PBMCs. Source of these receptors: a woman between 50 and 59 years old in good health and CMV-seropositive.

The chain uses TRBV5-1 and TRBJ2-3; D remains ambiguous. Trimming took off 1 base at V and 5 bases at J, with 11 bases between the two ends. The CDR3 totals 14 residues. The germline V gene encodes CDR1 SGHRS and CDR2 YFSETQ. CDR3 protein: CASSLFSNEDTQYF. CDR3 bases: TGCGCCAGCAGCTTGTTCAGTAACGAAGATACGCAGTATTTT. The variable domain in full, with the rest retrieved from reference TRBV5-1 and TRBJ2-3, is KAGVTQTPRYLIKTRGQQVTLSCSPISGHRSVSWYQQTPGQGLQFLFEYFSETQRNKGNFPGRFSGRQFSNSRSEMNVSTLELGDSALYLCASSLFSNEDTQYFGPGTRLTVL.

The chain employs TRBV5-6 and TRBJ1-2; D gene uncertain. V was clipped by 2 bases and J by 7 bases, with 21 bases between them. CDR3 length equals 16 residues. Looked up from germline, CDR1 is SGHDT and CDR2 is YYEEEE. In DNA, the CDR3 is TGTGCCAGCAGCTTTTCCTCGTTTCGCGGCAAAAGTGGCTACACCTTC. Translating gives CASSFSSFRGKSGYTF.

This chain connects TRBV19 to TRBJ1-1, with 7 bases aligning to TRBD1. Germline V gene data show CDR1 as LNHDA and CDR2 as SQIVND (reference sequence). V trimming: 4 bases; J trimming: 0 bases; junction bases outside the gene matches: 5. This CDR3 region has 15 residues. In DNA form, the CDR3 reads TGTGCCAGTAGTAGCACAGGGGCGGTGAACACTGAAGCTTTCTTT. This encodes CASSSTGAVNTEAFF. The full variable domain, in which reference TRBV19 and TRBJ1-1 provide the parts outside the CDR3, is DGGITQSPKYLFRKEGQNVTLSCEQNLNHDAMYWYRQDPGQGLRLIYYSQIVNDFQKGDIAEGYSVSREKKESFPLTVTSAQKNPTAFYLCASSSTGAVNTEAFFGQGTRLTVV.

Only one count was recorded for this clone. This rearrangement joins TRBV5-1 to TRBJ1-2; possibly TRBD1 for D (6 bases). V was pared by 3 bases and J by 4 bases, with 16 bases between. Germline V lookup: CDR1 SGHRS, CDR2 YFSETQ. The CDR3 loop spans 15 amino acids. CDR3: CASSWTQDSIYGYTF. Here the CDR3 DNA reads TGCGCCAGCAGCTGGACTCAGGACAGTATCTATGGCTACACCTTC.

J is TRBJ2-1 and V is TRBV4-1; maybe TRBD1 (6 bases). This CDR3 has 14 amino acids. Trimming pared 1 base from V and 7 bases from J, leaving 11 bases between. Germline CDR1 and CDR2: MGHRA and YSYEKL. The CDR3, as DNA: TGCGCCAGCAGCCAAGGGGTAGGGGGTAATGAGCAGTTCTTC. The encoded protein is CASSQGVGGNEQFF.

The chain joins TRBV11-2 to TRBJ2-3; no clear D gene. Deletions cut 2 bases from V and 5 bases from J, with 8 bases between. This CDR3 contains 13 residues. Germline V CDR1 and CDR2: SGHAT, FQNNGV. CDR3 in amino acids: CASSLRFVDTQYF. The CDR3 DNA reads TGTGCCAGCAGCTTACGGTTTGTAGATACGCAGTATTTT.